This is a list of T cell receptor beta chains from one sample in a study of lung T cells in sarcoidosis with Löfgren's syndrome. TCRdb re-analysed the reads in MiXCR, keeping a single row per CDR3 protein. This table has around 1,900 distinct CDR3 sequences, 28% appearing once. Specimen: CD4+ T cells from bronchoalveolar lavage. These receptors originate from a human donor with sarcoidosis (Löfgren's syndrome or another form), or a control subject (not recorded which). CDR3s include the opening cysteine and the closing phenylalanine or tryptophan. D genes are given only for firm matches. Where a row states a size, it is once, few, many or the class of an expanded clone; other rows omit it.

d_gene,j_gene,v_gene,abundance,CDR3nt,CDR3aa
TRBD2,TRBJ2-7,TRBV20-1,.,TGCGGTGCTAGAGATTTCACTAGCGGGACTAACCCCTACGAGCAGTACTTC,CGARDFTSGTNPYEQYF
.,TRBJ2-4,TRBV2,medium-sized,TGTGCCAGCAGTGAAAGTGGGGGGCGAGGGAACATTCAGTACTTC,CASSESGGRGNIQYF
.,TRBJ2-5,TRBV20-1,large,TGCAGTGCCAAGTACCAAGAGACCCAGTACTTC,CSAKYQETQYF
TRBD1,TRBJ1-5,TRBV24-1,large,TGTGCCACCAGACAGGGGGACAATCAGCCCCAGCATTTT,CATRQGDNQPQHF
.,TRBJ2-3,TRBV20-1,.,TGCAGTGCTACCCATTTTGGGGTTGGCACAGATACACAGTATTTT,CSATHFGVGTDTQYF
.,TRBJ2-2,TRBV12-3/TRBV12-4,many,TGTGCCAGCGGGGGCCCAGCGGGAAACACCGGGGAGCTGTTTTTT,CASGGPAGNTGELFF
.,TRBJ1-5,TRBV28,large,TGTGCCAGCAGTTACCCCAGGGGTTACGGCAATCAGCCCCAGCATTTT,CASSYPRGYGNQPQHF
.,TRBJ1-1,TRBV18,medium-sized,TGTGCCAGCTCACCATCCTCAGGGATGAACACTGAAGCTTTCTTT,CASSPSSGMNTEAFF
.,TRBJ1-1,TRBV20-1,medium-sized,TGCAGTGCTAGACGGCCACCCTCGAACACTGAAGCTTTCTTT,CSARRPPSNTEAFF
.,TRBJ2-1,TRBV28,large,TGTGCCAGCACCTTAGCGAGAGAGTCTGCTGAGCAGTTCTTC,CASTLARESAEQFF
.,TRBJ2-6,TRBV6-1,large,TGTGCTTCGGCAGGTGTTTCGTCTGGGGCCAACGTCCTGACTTTC,CASAGVSSGANVLTF
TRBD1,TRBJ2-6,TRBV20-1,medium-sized,TGCAGTGCCCACATACAGGGGGCAACTGGGGCCAACGTCCTGACTTTC,CSAHIQGATGANVLTF
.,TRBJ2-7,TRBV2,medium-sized,TGTGCCAGCAGTGAAGAGTCGAGGGTCGAGCAGTACTTC,CASSEESRVEQYF
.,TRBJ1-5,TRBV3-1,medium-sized,TGTGCCAGCAGCGGGTCTTATTTTGAACAGCCCCAGCATTTT,CASSGSYFEQPQHF
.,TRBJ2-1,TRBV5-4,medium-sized,TGTGCCAGCAGCCCGTCCCGGGACATCACCTACAATGAGCAGTTCTTC,CASSPSRDITYNEQFF
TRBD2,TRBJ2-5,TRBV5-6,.,TGTGCCAGCAGCTTGGTGGCTAGCGGGGAGGAGACCCAGTACTTC,CASSLVASGEETQYF
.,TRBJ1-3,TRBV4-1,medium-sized,TGCGCCAGCAGCGGAGCGGGGGTCGGAAACACCATATATTTT,CASSGAGVGNTIYF
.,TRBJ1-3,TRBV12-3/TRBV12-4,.,TGTGCCAGCAGTCCACACAGGGGAAACACCATATATTTT,CASSPHRGNTIYF
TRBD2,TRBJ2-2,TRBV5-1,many,TGCGCCAGCAGCTTGAGTAGCGGGGGCGCGAACACCGGGGAGCTGTTTTTT,CASSLSSGGANTGELFF
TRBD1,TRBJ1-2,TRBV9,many,TGTGCCAGCAGCCCTCAAACAGGGGTCGAAGGCTACACCTTC,CASSPQTGVEGYTF
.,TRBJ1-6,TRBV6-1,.,TGTGCCTCAAGAGATCGGACAGTGGATCCACCCCTCCACTTT,CASRDRTVDPPLHF
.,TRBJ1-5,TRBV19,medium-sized,TGTGCCAGTAGTATGGGCCTGATCAATCAGCCCCAGCATTTT,CASSMGLINQPQHF
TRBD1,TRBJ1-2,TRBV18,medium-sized,TGTGCCAGCTCGCCCAACAGGGGAGACGGCTACACCTTC,CASSPNRGDGYTF
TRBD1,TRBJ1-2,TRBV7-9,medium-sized,TGTGCCAGCAGCTTAGGACAGGGCTATGGCTACACCTTC,CASSLGQGYGYTF
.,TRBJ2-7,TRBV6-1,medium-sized,TGTGCCAGCAGAGAACCTAGGACAGAAGTCTCCTACGAGCAGTACTTC,CASREPRTEVSYEQYF
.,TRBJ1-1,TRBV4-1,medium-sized,TGCGCCAGCAGCCATTACAGTATGAACACTGAAGCTTTCTTT,CASSHYSMNTEAFF
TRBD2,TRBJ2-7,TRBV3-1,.,TGTGCCAGCAGCCCGACTTGGACGGGGGGTGCCTACGAGCAGTACTTC,CASSPTWTGGAYEQYF
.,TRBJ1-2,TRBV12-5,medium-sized,TGTGCTAGTGGTTCAATGGGGGGCTACACCTTC,CASGSMGGYTF
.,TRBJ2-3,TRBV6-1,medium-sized,TGTGCCAGCAGCGAAGGGGGATCTAGCACAGATACGCAGTATTTT,CASSEGGSSTDTQYF
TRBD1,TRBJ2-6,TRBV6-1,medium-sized,TGTGCCAACCGAGGGACAGGGTTCTCTGGGGCCAACGTCCTGACTTTC,CANRGTGFSGANVLTF
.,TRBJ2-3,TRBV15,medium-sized,TGTGCCACCAGCAGGGAACAGGGAGTGGATACGCAGTATTTT,CATSREQGVDTQYF
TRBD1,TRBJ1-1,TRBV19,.,TGTGCCGGTACCCGGGGACAGGCGAGCACTGAAGCTTTCTTT,CAGTRGQASTEAFF
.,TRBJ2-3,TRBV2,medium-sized,TGTGCCAGCAGTGAAGTCAGCGCAGATACGCAGTATTTT,CASSEVSADTQYF
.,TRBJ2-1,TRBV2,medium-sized,TGTGCCAGCAGAGGTACAGGGAATGAGCAGTTCTTC,CASRGTGNEQFF
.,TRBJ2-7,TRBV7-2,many,TGTGCCAGCGCTCACCCCGGGACACGAAGGGAATACGAGCAGTACTTC,CASAHPGTRREYEQYF
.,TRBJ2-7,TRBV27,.,TGTGCCAGCAGTCGCCCACAGAGGGAGCAGTACTTC,CASSRPQREQYF